Listed here is a single T cell receptor (beta chain). In the study's own analysis: For nucleated cells, counts were estimated from reference gene primer amplification. TCRdb keeps only in-frame clones here, not all; method: immunoSEQ multiplex PCR. D and trimming were read from the DNA, whereas the V and J calls and clone size are those reported in that table. Of 58,000 or so clones in the sample, 78% were seen once. This record comes from a study of blood T cell repertoires in COVID-19. Across the whole study: Samples taken during acute and convalescent COVID-19 were collected in the United States, Italy and Spain. PBMCs, B-cell-depleted T cells, or T cells were the source of the cDNA or gDNA that made up the material.

Germline V gene sequence: CDR1 MDHEN, CDR2 SYDVKM. The CDR3 totals 13 residues. Deletions cut 3 bases from V and 7 bases from J, with 10 bases between. V usage is TRBV28 and J usage is TRBJ1-5, with D possibly TRBD1 on 6 matching bases. The specimen sequenced was peripheral blood. The sequence was obtained from a human donor in a cohort sampled during active COVID-19. In DNA, the CDR3 is TGTGCCAGCAGTTTCCAGGGGATCCAGCCCCAGCATTTT. Residues: CASSFQGIQPQHF.